These 7 T cell receptor beta chains came from one sample sequenced in a study of blood T cell repertoires in COVID-19. Assay used: immunoSEQ multiplex PCR; TCRdb lists only in-frame clones, some missing. This sample has 350,000 to 450,000 clones; around 87% occur once, and the top ten carry 2.5% to 3.5%. What was sequenced was peripheral blood. All receptors derive from a human donor in a cohort sampled during active COVID-19.

J is TRBJ2-2 and V is TRBV6-6; 10 nucleotides align to TRBD1. Trimming cost V 5 bases and J 2 bases; bases outside gene matches: 2. Looked up from germline, CDR1 is MNHNY and CDR2 is SVGAGI (reference sequence). The CDR3 sequence is 15 residues long. The CDR3 here is CASSDRGQNTGELFF. DNA of the CDR3: TGTGCCAGCAGTGACAGGGGGCAAAACACCGGGGAGCTGTTTTTT.

The chain couples TRBV19 to TRBJ2-3; 7 bases align to TRBD2. Germline CDR1 reads LNHDA; CDR2 reads SQIVND (reference sequence). Trimming took 4 bases from V and 6 from J; bases not matched to a gene: 13. This CDR3 spans 16 amino acids. The CDR3 DNA sequence: TGTGCCAGTAGTAGGCCCCAACGGGCGGGGGTTGATACGCAGTATTTT. Translating it yields CASSRPQRAGVDTQYF.

The genes are TRBV5-1 and TRBJ2-3; TRBD2 agrees at 13 bases. CDR3 length: 18 amino acids. Germline CDR1 reads SGHRS; CDR2 reads YFSETQ. V shed 6 bases and J 1 base; nucleotides not matched to a gene: 11. The CDR3 reads CASNLRGLAGVGTDTQYF. The CDR3 bases are TGCGCCAGCAACCTCCGAGGACTAGCGGGAGTAGGCACAGATACGCAGTATTTT.

The chain combines TRBV6-5 with TRBJ1-5; TRBD1 aligns across 8 bases. The V segment lost 5 bases and the J segment 7 bases; nucleotides outside the gene matches: 10. This CDR3 is built from 15 residues. In germline, CDR1 is MNHEY, CDR2 SVGAGI. The CDR3 sequence: CASSPNGQGGQPQHF. The CDR3 nucleotides read TGTGCCAGCAGTCCCAACGGACAGGGAGGGCAGCCCCAGCATTTT.

The chain has TRBV6-4 and TRBJ1-1; TRBD1 might be the D (6 bases). V was pared by 5 bases and J by 1 base, with 8 bases between. The CDR3 loop spans 13 amino acids. Germline CDR1 reads MRHNA; CDR2 reads SNTAGT. DNA for the CDR3: TGTGCCAGCAGTCAGGACAGGAACACTGAAGCTTTCTTT. Its protein is CASSQDRNTEAFF.

This clone was seen a few times. This chain uses TRBV4-1 with TRBJ2-1; 11 positions agree with TRBD2. The CDR3 contains 17 residues. Germline trimming cut 0 bases from V and 4 bases from J; bases unmatched to any gene: 5. CDR1 and CDR2 (germline): MGHRA, YSYEKL. The CDR3 sequence is CASSQDTSGGKYNEQFF. The CDR3 region has the DNA TGCGCCAGCAGCCAAGATACTAGCGGGGGAAAATACAATGAGCAGTTCTTC.

V gene TRBV3-1 (or the pseudogene TRBV3-2) combines with J gene TRBJ1-1; 8 bases line up with TRBD1. CDR1 and CDR2 from the germline V gene are LGHDT and YNNKEL (reference sequence). V lost 4 bases to trimming and J lost 1 base; unmatched junction nucleotides: 5. The CDR3 sequence is 15 residues long. The CDR3 reads CASSPSGGWNTEAFF. CDR3 DNA sequence: TGTGCCAGCAGCCCTTCAGGGGGCTGGAACACTGAAGCTTTCTTT.